These T cell receptor beta chains were read from a single sample in a study of T cells after yellow fever vaccination. TCRdb fed the 5' RACE reads into MiXCR, producing one record per CDR3 protein. This sample has roughly 74,000 distinct CDR3 sequences, with around 7% found just once. Sequences were derived from CD8+ T cells sorted from PBMCs, sampled roughly 5 days after the first yellow fever vaccination. These TCRs come from a man aged 18 to 35 who received the YFV17D yellow fever vaccine. The CDR3 runs from the conserved cysteine through the conserved F or W. The D gene is left open where the match is weak. The size of a clone is reported for some rows only, either as once, few or many, or as a class for expanded clones.

CDR3 DNA	CDR3 protein	D gene	J gene	clone size	V gene
TGTGCCAGCAGCTTAGGTCGGGGGGGGAATGAGCAGTTCTTC	CASSLGRGGNEQFF	TRBD2	TRBJ2-1	few	TRBV7-2
TGTGCCAGCAGCTTTGGGGGACAGGGGAATAATTCACCCCTCCACTTT	CASSFGGQGNNSPLHF	TRBD1	TRBJ1-6	many	TRBV7-9
TGTGCCAGCAGCCCTGGGCTTCCGGGTGGCACTGAAGCTTTCTTT	CASSPGLPGGTEAFF	.	TRBJ1-1	.	TRBV5-5
TGTGCCAGCAGCTTGTCTTTTAGAGATACCTACGAGCAGTACTTC	CASSLSFRDTYEQYF	.	TRBJ2-7	.	TRBV5-5
TGCAGCGAGAAGACAGGGGCCACAGATACGCAGTATTTT	CSEKTGATDTQYF	TRBD1	TRBJ2-3	.	TRBV29-1
TGTGCCAGCAGCCTACCAGGGAACACCGGGGAGCTGTTTTTT	CASSLPGNTGELFF	.	TRBJ2-2	.	TRBV14
TGTGCCAGCAGCGTAGAAGGAGAACTGAACACTGAAGCTTTCTTT	CASSVEGELNTEAFF	.	TRBJ1-1	many	TRBV9
TGTGCCAGCAGCCAAGAAAGGGAGACCCAGTACTTC	CASSQERETQYF	.	TRBJ2-5	many	TRBV4-2
TGTGCCACCAGCAGAGACCCGACAGGGGACTACAATGAGCAGTTCTTC	CATSRDPTGDYNEQFF	TRBD1	TRBJ2-1	few	TRBV15
TGTGCCAGCAGCCGGACTGCCTACGAGCAGTACTTC	CASSRTAYEQYF	.	TRBJ2-7	few	TRBV7-9
TGTGCCAGCAGTTTAGCGTGGGGAGAAGAGACCCAGTACTTC	CASSLAWGEETQYF	.	TRBJ2-5	many	TRBV12-3/TRBV12-4
TGTGCCAGCAGCCCCCTGCAGTCTCCCCACTCCTACGAGCAGTACTTC	CASSPLQSPHSYEQYF	.	TRBJ2-7	.	TRBV13
TGTGCCAGCAGCTTGGAGGCAGGGGCAAGGGAGCAGTACTTC	CASSLEAGAREQYF	.	TRBJ2-7	many	TRBV5-4
TGCGCCAGCAGCCCCCCGAGGGCCGATACGCAGTATTTT	CASSPPRADTQYF	.	TRBJ2-3	medium-sized	TRBV4-3
TGTGCCAGCAGTACCGATCCGGTGGGACAGGGGACCTATGGCTACACCTTC	CASSTDPVGQGTYGYTF	TRBD1	TRBJ1-2	many	TRBV12-3/TRBV12-4
TGTGCCAGCAGCCCCTCGTATATCAATCAGCCCCAGCATTTT	CASSPSYINQPQHF	.	TRBJ1-5	.	TRBV6-1
TGTGCCAGCAGCGAGATTGGGAATCAGCCCCAGCATTTT	CASSEIGNQPQHF	.	TRBJ1-5	many	TRBV9
TGTGCCAGCAGCTCCGGCACTGAGCAGTTCTTC	CASSSGTEQFF	.	TRBJ2-1	many	TRBV6-2/TRBV6-3
TGTGCCAGCAGTTTAGCCTCACAGGGGGCCTTACGAGAGACCCAGTACTTC	CASSLASQGALRETQYF	TRBD1	TRBJ2-5	.	TRBV12-3/TRBV12-4
TGTGCCACCAGCAGGGAGTGGGTTACTGAAGCTTTCTTT	CATSREWVTEAFF	.	TRBJ1-1	.	TRBV15
TGTGCCAGCAGCCCACGAATGGGACGGACATACGAGCAGTACTTC	CASSPRMGRTYEQYF	.	TRBJ2-7	once	TRBV13
TGTGCCAGCAGTGAAGCGCCTTCGAGCCATCAGCCCCAGCATTTT	CASSEAPSSHQPQHF	.	TRBJ1-5	few	TRBV6-1